A selection of T cell receptor beta chains follows, all from one sample in a study of beta chain features in type 1 diabetes. TCRdb's table, derived via immunoSEQ multiplex PCR, lists solely in-frame clones and lacks some. Among around 310,000 clones listed, roughly 12% were seen once. What was sequenced was naive CD4+ T cells from blood. The receptor set was obtained from a woman in her late teens or twenties with type 1 diabetes. CDR3s include the opening cysteine and the closing phenylalanine or tryptophan. D genes are given only for firm matches. Expanded clones are given a class, and other clones once, few, many or no size at all.

v_call,d_call,cdr3_length,j_call,clone_size,cdr3_nt,cdr3_aa
TRBV4-3,-,16,TRBJ2-6,few,TGCGCCAGCAGCCAAGAAAGGAGCTCTGGGGCCAACGTCCTGACTTTC,CASSQERSSGANVLTF
TRBV6-1,-,10,TRBJ2-5,-,TGTGCCAGTGCCGTCGGGACCCAGTACTTC,CASAVGTQYF
TRBV5-1,TRBD2,14,TRBJ2-3,-,TGCGCCAGCGCTAGCGGGAGTCGGGCAGATACGCAGTATTTT,CASASGSRADTQYF
TRBV7-8,TRBD2,16,TRBJ2-5,-,TGTGCCAGCAGCTTAGTGGTCGGGAGGCACCAAGAGACCCAGTACTTC,CASSLVVGRHQETQYF
TRBV4-3,TRBD1,15,TRBJ1-2,-,TGCGCCAGCAGCCAGGAGAGACAGGGCTCCTATGGCTACACCTTC,CASSQERQGSYGYTF
TRBV7-2,-,11,TRBJ2-3,few,TGTGCCAGCAGGAGCTTTAATACGCAGTATTTT,CASRSFNTQYF
TRBV6-5,-,14,TRBJ1-1,-,TGTGCCAGCAGTTGGGGGGGATCGGACACTGAAGCTTTCTTT,CASSWGGSDTEAFF
TRBV7-8,TRBD2,14,TRBJ2-3,-,TGTGCCAGCAGCCTCAGTAGCGGGAGGGGTACGCAGTATTTT,CASSLSSGRGTQYF
TRBV6-4,TRBD1,12,TRBJ1-1,few,TGTGCCAGCAGCTTGGGACAGCGGGAAGCTTTCTTT,CASSLGQREAFF
TRBV5-1,-,15,TRBJ2-7,few,TGCGCCAGCAGCCAGGGGGGAAGCCAGTCCTACGAGCAGTACTTC,CASSQGGSQSYEQYF
TRBV29-1,TRBD1,12,TRBJ1-2,-,TGCAGCGTTGAAATCGGGACAGCTGGCTACACCTTC,CSVEIGTAGYTF
TRBV5-1,-,17,TRBJ1-1,-,TGCGCCAGCAGCCTTTGGAGCAACTCGTTCATGAACACTGAAGCTTTCTTT,CASSLWSNSFMNTEAFF
TRBV6-5,-,13,TRBJ1-1,-,TGTGCCAGCAGTTACTGGGGGGGGACTGAAGCTTTCTTT,CASSYWGGTEAFF
TRBV5-8,TRBD2,15,TRBJ2-7,-,TGTGCCAGCAGCTTTAGCGGGAGGGCCAGGTACGAGCAGTACTTC,CASSFSGRARYEQYF
TRBV5-6,-,14,TRBJ1-5,few,TGTGCCAGCAGCTTGACAGGGTGGCCTCAGCCCCAGCATTTT,CASSLTGWPQPQHF
TRBV5-1,TRBD2,15,TRBJ2-1,few,TGCGCCAGCAGCCCCTCGGGACTAGTAAGCTATGAGCAGTTCTTC,CASSPSGLVSYEQFF
TRBV7-3,TRBD2,19,TRBJ2-3,-,TGTGCCAGCAGCTTACTCGGACTAGCGGGATATGGGGCCACAGATACGCAGTATTTT,CASSLLGLAGYGATDTQYF
TRBV7-2,TRBD1,15,TRBJ1-1,-,TGTGCCAGCAGCTTAGCAGGGGGCTTGAACACTGAAGCTTTCTTT,CASSLAGGLNTEAFF
TRBV28,-,14,TRBJ1-3,-,TGTGCCAGCAGTTACCGTAGCTCTGGAAACACCATATATTTT,CASSYRSSGNTIYF
TRBV30,-,14,TRBJ1-1,-,TGTGCCTGGAAGTATGCGGGGGCGCGGACTGAAGCTTTCTTT,CAWKYAGARTEAFF
TRBV2,TRBD2,13,TRBJ2-1,few,TGTGCCAGCATGCTAGCGGGATACAATGAGCAGTTCTTC,CASMLAGYNEQFF
TRBV2,TRBD1,12,TRBJ2-2,few,TGTGCCAGCAGAGGGACAGCCGGGGAGCTGTTTTTT,CASRGTAGELFF
TRBV29-1,TRBD1,14,TRBJ1-2,-,TGCAGCGTAGCGACCAGGGGGGTTAACTATGGCTACACCTTC,CSVATRGVNYGYTF
TRBV14,TRBD2,15,TRBJ2-1,-,TGTGCCAGCAGCGATATAGCGGGAGCCTACAATGAGCAGTTCTTC,CASSDIAGAYNEQFF
TRBV5-1,TRBD1,15,TRBJ2-4,-,TGCGCCAGCAGCTCCGCTTTAGGGGACAGGCGGGCTCAGTACTTC,CASSSALGDRRAQYF
TRBV5-1,TRBD1,14,TRBJ1-1,-,TGCGCCAGCAGGACAGGGGTATCGAACACTGAAGCTTTCTTT,CASRTGVSNTEAFF
TRBV5-1,-,14,TRBJ2-5,few,TGCGCCAGCAGCCTAGGGACAACACAAGAGACCCAGTACTTC,CASSLGTTQETQYF
TRBV28,-,15,TRBJ2-7,few,TGTGCCAGCAGTTTTGGAGGGCAGCTTCCTTACGAGCAGTACTTC,CASSFGGQLPYEQYF
TRBV27,-,14,TRBJ1-1,-,TGTGCCAGCCGCCGTCAAGGGGTTAACACTGAAGCTTTCTTT,CASRRQGVNTEAFF
TRBV30,-,13,TRBJ1-5,few,TGTGCCTGGAGTACCTATAGCAATCAGCCCCAGCATTTT,CAWSTYSNQPQHF
TRBV6-5,TRBD2,15,TRBJ2-7,-,TGTGCCAGCAGTTCCACAAGCGGGAACACCTACGAGCAGTACTTC,CASSSTSGNTYEQYF
TRBV18,TRBD1,12,TRBJ1-1,-,TGTGCCACCGCGGACAGGGGCACTGAAGCTTTCTTT,CATADRGTEAFF
TRBV7-3,TRBD2,19,TRBJ2-3,-,TGTGCCAGCAGCCCCGCGGCGGGGGTCGTACCCCGAGCCACAGATACGCAGTATTTT,CASSPAAGVVPRATDTQYF
TRBV7-2,TRBD2,16,TRBJ2-2,few,TGTGCCAGCAGGAAGTCACTAGCGGGAGTAACCGGGGAGCTGTTTTTT,CASRKSLAGVTGELFF
TRBV5-5,-,14,TRBJ2-1,-,TGTGCCAGCAGGGGCGGGCAGACCTACAATGAGCAGTTCTTC,CASRGGQTYNEQFF
TRBV19,TRBD2,14,TRBJ2-1,-,TGTGCCAGTAGTCCCGGGAGGCCGAGGAATGAGCAGTTCTTC,CASSPGRPRNEQFF
TRBV6-5,TRBD2,15,TRBJ2-5,-,TGTGCCAGCAGTTACGAACTAGCGGGAAGGGGGACCCAGTACTTC,CASSYELAGRGTQYF
TRBV30,TRBD1,15,TRBJ1-1,few,TGTGCCTGGAGTGTACTGACAGGGGCAAACACTGAAGCTTTCTTT,CAWSVLTGANTEAFF
TRBV7-3,TRBD2,16,TRBJ2-5,-,TGTGCCAGCAGCTTAAACGGGAGGGCCCTCGCAGAGACCCAGTACTTC,CASSLNGRALAETQYF
TRBV9,-,14,TRBJ2-7,-,TGTGCCAGCAGCGTAGAATGGAGCTCCTACGAGCAGTACTTC,CASSVEWSSYEQYF
TRBV29-1,-,13,TRBJ2-5,few,TGCAGCGTCGCCAACAGGTTACAAGAGACCCAGTACTTC,CSVANRLQETQYF
TRBV10-3,-,16,TRBJ2-7,-,TGTGCCAGCAGTATAGAAGCGGACCGGGGAGCATACGAGCAGTACTTC,CASSIEADRGAYEQYF
TRBV29-1,-,18,TRBJ2-1,-,TGCAGCGTTGAAAGGAAGACAGGAACCTACCTCTCCTACAATGAGCAGTTCTTC,CSVERKTGTYLSYNEQFF